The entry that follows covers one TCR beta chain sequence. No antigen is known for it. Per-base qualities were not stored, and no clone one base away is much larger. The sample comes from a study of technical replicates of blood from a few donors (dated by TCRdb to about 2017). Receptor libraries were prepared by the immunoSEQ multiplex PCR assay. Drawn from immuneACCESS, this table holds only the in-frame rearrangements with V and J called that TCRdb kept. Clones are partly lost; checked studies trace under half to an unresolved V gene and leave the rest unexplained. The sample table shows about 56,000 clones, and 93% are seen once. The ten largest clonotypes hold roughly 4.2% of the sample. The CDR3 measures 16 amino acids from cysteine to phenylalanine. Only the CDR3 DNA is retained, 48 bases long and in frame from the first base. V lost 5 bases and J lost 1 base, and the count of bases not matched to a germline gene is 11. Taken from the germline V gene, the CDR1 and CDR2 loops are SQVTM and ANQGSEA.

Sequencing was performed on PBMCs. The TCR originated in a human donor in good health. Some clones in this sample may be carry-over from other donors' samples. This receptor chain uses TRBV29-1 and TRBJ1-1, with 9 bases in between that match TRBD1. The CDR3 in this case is CSVLPGQGHQNTEAFF. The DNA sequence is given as TGCAGCGTTCTGCCGGGACAGGGACACCAGAACACTGAAGCTTTCTTT.